The TCR beta chain under discussion was sequenced for a study of shared clonotypes between healthy human individuals. Only CD45RO-negative cells positively selected for CCR7 counted as naive CD8 cells, so terminally differentiated effector memory CD45RA+ cells were excluded. Method: immunoSEQ multiplex PCR; TCRdb's copy keeps in-frame clones and lacks some. Among millions of clones listed, approximately 94% were seen once. V was pared by 5 bases and J by 8 bases, with 22 bases between. The CDR3 consists of 16 residues. Germline V gene lookup returns CDR1 MDHEN and CDR2 SYDVKM. The chain has TRBV28 and TRBJ1-5; D is undetermined. This sequence originates from a man between 18 and 29 years old in good health. The sequenced sample was naive CD8+ T cells sorted from blood. The DNA of the CDR3 is TGTGCCAGCAGTCTTCATACGGGTGATAAATCAGAGCCCCAGCATTTT. Protein product: CASSLHTGDKSEPQHF.